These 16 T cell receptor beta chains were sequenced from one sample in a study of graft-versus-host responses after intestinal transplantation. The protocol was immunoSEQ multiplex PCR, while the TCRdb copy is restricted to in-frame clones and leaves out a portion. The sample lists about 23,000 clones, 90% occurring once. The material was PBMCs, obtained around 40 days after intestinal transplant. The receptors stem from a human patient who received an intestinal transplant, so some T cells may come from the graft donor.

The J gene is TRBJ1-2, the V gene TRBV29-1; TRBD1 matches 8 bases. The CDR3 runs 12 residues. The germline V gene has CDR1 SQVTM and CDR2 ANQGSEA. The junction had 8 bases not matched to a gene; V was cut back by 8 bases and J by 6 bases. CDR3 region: CSSYRGLNGYTF. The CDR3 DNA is TGCAGCTCGTACAGGGGGTTGAATGGCTACACCTTC.

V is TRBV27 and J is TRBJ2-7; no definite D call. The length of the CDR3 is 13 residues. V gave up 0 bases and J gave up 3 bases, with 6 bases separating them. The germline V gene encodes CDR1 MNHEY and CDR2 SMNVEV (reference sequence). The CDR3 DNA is TGTGCCAGCAGTTTATCCTCTATCTACGAGCAGTACTTC. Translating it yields CASSLSSIYEQYF.

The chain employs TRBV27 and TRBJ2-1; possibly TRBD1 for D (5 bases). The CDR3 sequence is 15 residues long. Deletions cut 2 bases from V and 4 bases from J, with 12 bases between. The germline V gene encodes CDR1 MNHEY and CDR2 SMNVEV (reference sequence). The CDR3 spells CASSLGQGGYNEQFF. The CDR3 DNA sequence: TGTGCCAGCAGTTTAGGGCAGGGCGGATACAATGAGCAGTTCTTC.

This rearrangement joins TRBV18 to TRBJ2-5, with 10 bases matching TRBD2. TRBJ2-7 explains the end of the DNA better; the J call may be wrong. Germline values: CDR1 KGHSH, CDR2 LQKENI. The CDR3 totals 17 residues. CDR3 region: CASSPGTSEIFPYEQYF. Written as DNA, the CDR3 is TGTGCCAGCTCACCTGGGACTAGCGAGATCTTTCCTTACGAGCAGTACTTC.

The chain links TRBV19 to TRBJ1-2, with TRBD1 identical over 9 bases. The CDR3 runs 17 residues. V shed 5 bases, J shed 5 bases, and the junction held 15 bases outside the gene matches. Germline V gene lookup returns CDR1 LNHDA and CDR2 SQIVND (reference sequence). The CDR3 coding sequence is TGTGCCAGTAGTCCAGGGACAGGGTACGCGATGAAGTATGGCTACACCTTC. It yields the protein CASSPGTGYAMKYGYTF.

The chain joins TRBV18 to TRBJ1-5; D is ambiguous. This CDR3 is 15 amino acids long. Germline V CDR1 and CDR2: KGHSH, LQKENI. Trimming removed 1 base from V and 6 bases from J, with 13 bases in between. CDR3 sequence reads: CASSPLRHTAQPQHF. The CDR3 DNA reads TGTGCCAGCTCACCACTAAGGCATACCGCTCAGCCCCAGCATTTT.

CDR3 coding DNA: TGTGCCAGCTCACCATTCTTTCAAGGGGCAGTGAACACTGAAGCTTTCTTT. This gives the protein CASSPFFQGAVNTEAFF. This chain uses TRBV18 with TRBJ1-1, with a tentative D call TRBD1 (5 bases). V dropped 2 bases and J dropped 0 bases, with 16 bases sitting between them. The CDR3 runs to 17 residues. Germline V lookup: CDR1 KGHSH, CDR2 LQKENI.

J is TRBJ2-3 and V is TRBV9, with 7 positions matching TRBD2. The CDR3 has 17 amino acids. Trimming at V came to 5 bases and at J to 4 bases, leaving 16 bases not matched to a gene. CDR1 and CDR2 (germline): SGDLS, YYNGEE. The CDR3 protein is CASSLLGGKLIPDTQYF. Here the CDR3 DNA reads TGTGCCAGCAGTCTCCTGGGAGGGAAATTGATCCCAGATACGCAGTATTTT.

Here the CDR3 DNA reads TGTGCCAGCCTTGCCGGGACTAGCGATTACGAGCAGTACTTC. Amino acids: CASLAGTSDYEQYF. The V and J genes are TRBV28 and TRBJ2-7, with 10 bases matching TRBD2. The CDR3 loop spans 14 amino acids. With V trimmed by 8 bases and J by 4 bases, 8 bases remained unmatched. Germline assignment: CDR1 MDHEN and CDR2 SYDVKM.

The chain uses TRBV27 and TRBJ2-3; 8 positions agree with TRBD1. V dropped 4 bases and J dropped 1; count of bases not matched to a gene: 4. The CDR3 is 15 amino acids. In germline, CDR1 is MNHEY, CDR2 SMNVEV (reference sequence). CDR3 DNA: TGTGCCAGCAGTTCTATGACAGGGGGCACAGATACGCAGTATTTT. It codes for CASSSMTGGTDTQYF.

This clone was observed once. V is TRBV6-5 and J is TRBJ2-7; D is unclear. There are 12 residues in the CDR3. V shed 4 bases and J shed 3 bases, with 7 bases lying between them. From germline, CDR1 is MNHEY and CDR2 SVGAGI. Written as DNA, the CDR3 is TGTGCCAGCAGTTCACTTTTCTACGAGCAGTACTTC. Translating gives CASSSLFYEQYF.

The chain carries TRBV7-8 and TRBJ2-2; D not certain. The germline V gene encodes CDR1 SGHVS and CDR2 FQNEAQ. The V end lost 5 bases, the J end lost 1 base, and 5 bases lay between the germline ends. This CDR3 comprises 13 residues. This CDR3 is CASSRRNTGELFF. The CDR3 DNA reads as TGTGCCAGCAGCCGACGGAACACCGGGGAGCTGTTTTTT.

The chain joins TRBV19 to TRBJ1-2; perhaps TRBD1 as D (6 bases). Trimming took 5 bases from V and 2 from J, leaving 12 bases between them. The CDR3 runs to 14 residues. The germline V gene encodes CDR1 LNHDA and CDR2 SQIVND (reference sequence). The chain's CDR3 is CASSPAGTNYGYTF. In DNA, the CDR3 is TGTGCCAGTAGTCCGGCCGGGACAAACTATGGCTACACCTTC. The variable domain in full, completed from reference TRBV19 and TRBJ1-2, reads DGGITQSPKYLFRKEGQNVTLSCEQNLNHDAMYWYRQDPGQGLRLIYYSQIVNDFQKGDIAEGYSVSREKKESFPLTVTSAQKNPTAFYLCASSPAGTNYGYTFGSGTRLTVV.

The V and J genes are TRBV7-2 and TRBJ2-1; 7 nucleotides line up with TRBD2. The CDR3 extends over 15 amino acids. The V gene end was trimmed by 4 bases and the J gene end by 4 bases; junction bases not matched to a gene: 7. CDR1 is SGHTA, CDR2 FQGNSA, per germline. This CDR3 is CASSSDLAEYNEQFF. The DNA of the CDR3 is TGTGCCAGCAGCTCAGACCTAGCGGAATACAATGAGCAGTTCTTC. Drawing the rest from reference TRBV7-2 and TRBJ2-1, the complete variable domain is GAGVSQSPSNKVTEKGKDVELRCDPISGHTALYWYRQSLGQGLEFLIYFQGNSAPDKSGLPSDRFSAERTGGSVSTLTIQRTQQEDSAVYLCASSSDLAEYNEQFFGPGTRLTVL.

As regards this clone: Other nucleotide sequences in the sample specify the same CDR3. CDR3 DNA sequence: TGTGCCAGCAGCTTACTAGCGGCTAGCACAGATACGCAGTATTTT. Translation gives CASSLLAASTDTQYF. The V gene is TRBV11-2, the J gene TRBJ2-3; 7 bases map to TRBD2. The CDR3 spans 15 residues. From germline, CDR1 is SGHAT and CDR2 FQNNGV. The ends lost 2 bases at V and 0 bases at J; junction bases unmatched: 2.

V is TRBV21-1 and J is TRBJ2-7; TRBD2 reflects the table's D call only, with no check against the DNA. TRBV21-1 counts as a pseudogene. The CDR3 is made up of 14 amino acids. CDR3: CASSPPPTLREQYF. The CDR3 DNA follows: TGTGCCAGCAGCCCGCCGCCTACACTACGGGAGCAGTACTTC.